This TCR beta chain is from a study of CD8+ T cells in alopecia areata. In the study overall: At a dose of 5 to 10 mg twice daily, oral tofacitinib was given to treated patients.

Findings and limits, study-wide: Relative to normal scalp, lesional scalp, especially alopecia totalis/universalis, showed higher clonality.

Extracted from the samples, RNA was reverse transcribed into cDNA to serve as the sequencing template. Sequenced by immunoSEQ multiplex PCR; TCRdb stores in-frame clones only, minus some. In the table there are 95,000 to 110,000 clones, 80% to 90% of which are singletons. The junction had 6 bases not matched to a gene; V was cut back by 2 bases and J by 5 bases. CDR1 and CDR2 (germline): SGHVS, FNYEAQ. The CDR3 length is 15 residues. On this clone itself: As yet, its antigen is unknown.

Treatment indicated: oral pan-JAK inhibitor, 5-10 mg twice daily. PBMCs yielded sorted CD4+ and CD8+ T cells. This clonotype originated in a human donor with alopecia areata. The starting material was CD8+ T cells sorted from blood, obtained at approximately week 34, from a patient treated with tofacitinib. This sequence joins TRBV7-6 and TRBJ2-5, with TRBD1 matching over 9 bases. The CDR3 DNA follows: TGTGCCAGCAGCTTACACCGGGACAGGGAGGAGACCCAGTACTTC. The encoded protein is CASSLHRDREETQYF.